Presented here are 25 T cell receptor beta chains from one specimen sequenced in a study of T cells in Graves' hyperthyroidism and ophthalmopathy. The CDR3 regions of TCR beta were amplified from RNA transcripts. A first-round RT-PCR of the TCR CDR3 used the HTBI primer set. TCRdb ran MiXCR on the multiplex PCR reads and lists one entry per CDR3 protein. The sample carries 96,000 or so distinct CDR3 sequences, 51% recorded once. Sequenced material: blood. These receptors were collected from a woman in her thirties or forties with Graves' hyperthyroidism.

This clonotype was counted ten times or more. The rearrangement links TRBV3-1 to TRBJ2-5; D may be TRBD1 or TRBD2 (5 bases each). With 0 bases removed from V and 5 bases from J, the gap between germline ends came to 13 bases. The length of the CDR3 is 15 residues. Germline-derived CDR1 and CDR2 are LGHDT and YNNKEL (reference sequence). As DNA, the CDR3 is TGTGCCAGCAGCCAAGATCACGGGGCCGGGGAGACCCAGTACTTC. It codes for CASSQDHGAGETQYF.

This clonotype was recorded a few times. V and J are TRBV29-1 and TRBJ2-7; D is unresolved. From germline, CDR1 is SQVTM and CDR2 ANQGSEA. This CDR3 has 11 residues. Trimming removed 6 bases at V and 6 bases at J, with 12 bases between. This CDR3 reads CSVSSFAEQYF. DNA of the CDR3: TGCAGCGTGAGTAGCTTTGCCGAGCAGTACTTC.

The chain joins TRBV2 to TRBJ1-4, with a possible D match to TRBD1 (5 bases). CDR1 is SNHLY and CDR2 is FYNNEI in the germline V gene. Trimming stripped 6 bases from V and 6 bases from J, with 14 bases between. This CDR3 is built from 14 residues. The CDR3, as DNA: TGTGCCAGCAGCACGGCAGGGTCCTATGAAAAACTGTTTTTT. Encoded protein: CASSTAGSYEKLFF. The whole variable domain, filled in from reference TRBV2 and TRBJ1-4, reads EPEVTQTPSHQVTQMGQEVILRCVPISNHLYFYWYRQILGQKVEFLVSFYNNEISEKSEIFDDQFSVERPDGSNFTLKIRSTKLEDSAMYFCASSTAGSYEKLFFGSGTQLSVL.

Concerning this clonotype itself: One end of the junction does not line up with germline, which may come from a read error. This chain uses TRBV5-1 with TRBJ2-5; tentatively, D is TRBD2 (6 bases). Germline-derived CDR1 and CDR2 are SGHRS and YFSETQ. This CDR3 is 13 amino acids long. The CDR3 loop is CASSRGPREAQYF. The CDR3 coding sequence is TGTGCCAGCAGCCGCGGCCCAAGGGAGGCCCAGTACTTC.

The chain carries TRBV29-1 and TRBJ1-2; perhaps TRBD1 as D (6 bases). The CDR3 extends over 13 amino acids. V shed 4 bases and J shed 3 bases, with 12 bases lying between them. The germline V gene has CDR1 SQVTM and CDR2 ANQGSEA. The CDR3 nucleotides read TGCAGCGTTGGGCAGGGGATCGACTATGGCTACACCTTC. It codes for CSVGQGIDYGYTF.

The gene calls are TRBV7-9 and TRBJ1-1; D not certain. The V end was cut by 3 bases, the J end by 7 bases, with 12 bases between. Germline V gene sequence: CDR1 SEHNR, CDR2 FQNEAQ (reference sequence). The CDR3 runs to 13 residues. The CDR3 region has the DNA TGTGCCAGCAGCTTTGGTGTGGAGGTTGAAGCTTTCTTT. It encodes CASSFGVEVEAFF.

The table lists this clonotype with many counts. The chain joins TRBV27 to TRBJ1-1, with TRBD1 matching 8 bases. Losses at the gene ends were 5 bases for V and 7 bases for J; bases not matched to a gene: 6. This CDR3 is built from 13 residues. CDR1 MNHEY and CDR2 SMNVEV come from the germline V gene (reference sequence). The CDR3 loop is CASSGQGRGEAFF. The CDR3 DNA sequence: TGTGCCAGCAGTGGACAGGGAAGGGGTGAAGCTTTCTTT.

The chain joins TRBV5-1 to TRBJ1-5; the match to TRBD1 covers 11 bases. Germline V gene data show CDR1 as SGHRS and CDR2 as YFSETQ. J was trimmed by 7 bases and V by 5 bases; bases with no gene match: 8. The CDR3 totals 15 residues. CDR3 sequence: CASSSPGQGGQPQHF. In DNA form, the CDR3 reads TGCGCCAGCAGTTCTCCGGGACAGGGGGGACAGCCCCAGCATTTT.

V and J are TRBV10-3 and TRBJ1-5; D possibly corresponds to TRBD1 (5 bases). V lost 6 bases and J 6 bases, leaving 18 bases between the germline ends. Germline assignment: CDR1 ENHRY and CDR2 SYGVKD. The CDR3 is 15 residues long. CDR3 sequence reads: CAIRGRPAGTQPQHF. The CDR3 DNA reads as TGTGCCATCAGGGGACGGCCGGCGGGGACTCAGCCCCAGCATTTT.

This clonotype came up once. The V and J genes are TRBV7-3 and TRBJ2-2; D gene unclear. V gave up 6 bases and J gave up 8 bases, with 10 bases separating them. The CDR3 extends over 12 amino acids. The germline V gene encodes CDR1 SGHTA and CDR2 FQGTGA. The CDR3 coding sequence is TGTGCCAGCAGGAGTACGGGTGGGGAGCTGTTTTTT. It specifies CASRSTGGELFF.

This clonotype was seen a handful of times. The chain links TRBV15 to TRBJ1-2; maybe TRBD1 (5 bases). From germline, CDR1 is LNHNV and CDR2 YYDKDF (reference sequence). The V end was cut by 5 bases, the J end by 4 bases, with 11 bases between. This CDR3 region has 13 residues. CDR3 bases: TGTGCCACCAGCCCCCGAGGGGCCTATGGCTACACCTTC. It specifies CATSPRGAYGYTF.

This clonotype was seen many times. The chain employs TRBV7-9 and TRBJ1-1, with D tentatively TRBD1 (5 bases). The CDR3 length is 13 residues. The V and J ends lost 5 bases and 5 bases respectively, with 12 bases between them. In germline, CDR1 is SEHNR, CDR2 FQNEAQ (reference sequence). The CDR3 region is CASSLGVETEAFF. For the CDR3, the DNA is TGTGCCAGCAGCCTAGGGGTGGAGACTGAAGCTTTCTTT.

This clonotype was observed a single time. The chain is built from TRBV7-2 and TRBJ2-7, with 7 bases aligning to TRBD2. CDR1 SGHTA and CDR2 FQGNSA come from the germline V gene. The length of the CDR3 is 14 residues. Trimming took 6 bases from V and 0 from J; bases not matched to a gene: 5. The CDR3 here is CASSGRGSSYEQYF. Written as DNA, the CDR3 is TGTGCCAGCAGTGGCCGCGGGAGCTCCTACGAGCAGTACTTC.

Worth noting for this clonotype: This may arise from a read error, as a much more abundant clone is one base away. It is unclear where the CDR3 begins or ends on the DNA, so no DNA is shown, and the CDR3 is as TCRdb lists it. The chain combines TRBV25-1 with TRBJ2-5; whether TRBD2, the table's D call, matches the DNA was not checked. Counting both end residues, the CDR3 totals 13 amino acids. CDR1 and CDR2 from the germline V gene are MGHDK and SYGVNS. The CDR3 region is CACSASREETQYF.

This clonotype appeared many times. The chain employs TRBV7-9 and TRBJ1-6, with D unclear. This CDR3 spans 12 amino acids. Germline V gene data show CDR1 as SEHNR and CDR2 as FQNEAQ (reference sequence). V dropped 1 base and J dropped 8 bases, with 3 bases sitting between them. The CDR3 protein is CASSLGDSPLHF. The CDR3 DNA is TGTGCCAGCAGCTTAGGGGATTCACCCCTCCACTTT. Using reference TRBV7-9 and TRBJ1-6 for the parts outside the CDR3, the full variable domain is DTGVSQNPRHKITKRGQNVTFRCDPISEHNRLYWYRQTLGQGPEFLTYFQNEAQLEKSRLLSDRFSAERPKGSFSTLEIQRTEQGDSAMYLCASSLGDSPLHFGNGTRLTVT.

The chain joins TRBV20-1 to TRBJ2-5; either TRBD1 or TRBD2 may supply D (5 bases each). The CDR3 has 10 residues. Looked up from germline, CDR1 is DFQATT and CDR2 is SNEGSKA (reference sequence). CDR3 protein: CSGTQETQYF. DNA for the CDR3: TGCAGCGGGACCCAAGAGACCCAGTACTTC.

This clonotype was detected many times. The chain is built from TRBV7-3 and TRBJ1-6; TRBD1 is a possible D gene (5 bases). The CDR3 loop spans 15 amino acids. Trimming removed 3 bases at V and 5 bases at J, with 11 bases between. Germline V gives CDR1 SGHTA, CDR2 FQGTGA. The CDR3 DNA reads TGTGCCAGCAGCTTCCCAACAGGAAATAATTCACCCCTCCACTTT. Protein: CASSFPTGNNSPLHF.

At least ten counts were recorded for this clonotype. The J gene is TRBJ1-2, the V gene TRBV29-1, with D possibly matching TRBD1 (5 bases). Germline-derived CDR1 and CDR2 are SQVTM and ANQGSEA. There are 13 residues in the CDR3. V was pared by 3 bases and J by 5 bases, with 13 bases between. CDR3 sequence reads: CSVERAGWYGYTF. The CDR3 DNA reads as TGCAGCGTTGAGAGGGCAGGGTGGTATGGCTACACCTTC.

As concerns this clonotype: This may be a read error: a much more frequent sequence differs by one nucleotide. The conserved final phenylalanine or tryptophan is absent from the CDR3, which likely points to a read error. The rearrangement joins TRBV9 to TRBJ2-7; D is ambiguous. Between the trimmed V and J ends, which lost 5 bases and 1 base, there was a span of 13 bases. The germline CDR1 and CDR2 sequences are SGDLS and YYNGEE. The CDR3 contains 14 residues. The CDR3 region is CASSFGRVSYEQYL. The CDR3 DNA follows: TGTGCCAGCAGTTTCGGCAGAGTTTCCTACGAGCAGTACCTC.

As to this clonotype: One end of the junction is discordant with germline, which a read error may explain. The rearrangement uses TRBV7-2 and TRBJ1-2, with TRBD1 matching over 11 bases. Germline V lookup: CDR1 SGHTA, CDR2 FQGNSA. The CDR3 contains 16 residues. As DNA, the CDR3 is TGTGCCAGCAGCCTTACGGGACAGGGGGAGATCCGTGGCCACACCTTC. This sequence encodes CASSLTGQGEIRGHTF.

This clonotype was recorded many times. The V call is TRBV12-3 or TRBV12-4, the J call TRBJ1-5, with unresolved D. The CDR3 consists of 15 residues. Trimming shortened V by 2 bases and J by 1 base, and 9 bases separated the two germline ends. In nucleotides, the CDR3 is TGTGCCAGCAGTTTACGCGTCTACAGCAATCAGCCCCAGCATTTT. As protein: CASSLRVYSNQPQHF.

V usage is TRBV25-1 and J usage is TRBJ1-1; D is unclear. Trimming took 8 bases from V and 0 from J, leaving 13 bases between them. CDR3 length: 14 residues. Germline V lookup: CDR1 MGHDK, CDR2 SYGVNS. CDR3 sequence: CASQGRSMNTEAFF. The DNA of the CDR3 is TGTGCCAGCCAAGGACGAAGCATGAACACTGAAGCTTTCTTT. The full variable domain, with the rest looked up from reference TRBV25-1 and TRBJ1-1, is EADIYQTPRYLVIGTGKKITLECSQTMGHDKMYWYQQDPGMELHLIHYSYGVNSTEKGDLSSESTVSRIRTEHFPLTLESARPSHTSQYLCASQGRSMNTEAFFGQGTRLTVV.

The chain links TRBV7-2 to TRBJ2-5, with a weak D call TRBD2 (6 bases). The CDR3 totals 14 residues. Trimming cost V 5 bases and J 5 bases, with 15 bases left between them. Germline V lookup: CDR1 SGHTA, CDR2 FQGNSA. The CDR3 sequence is CASSLGTGAETQYF. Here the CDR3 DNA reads TGTGCCAGCAGCCTCGGTACGGGAGCGGAGACCCAGTACTTC.

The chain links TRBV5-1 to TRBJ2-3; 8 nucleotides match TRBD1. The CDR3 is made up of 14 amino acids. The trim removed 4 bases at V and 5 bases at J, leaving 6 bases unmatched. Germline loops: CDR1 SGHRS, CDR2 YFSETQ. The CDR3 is CASSHGTGGDTQYF. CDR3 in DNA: TGCGCCAGCAGCCACGGGACAGGCGGAGATACGCAGTATTTT.

The CDR3 bases are TGTGCCAGCAGCTTGGCCGGACAGACAAAAGCTTTCTTT. This sequence encodes CASSLAGQTKAFF. This chain links TRBV11-2 with TRBJ1-1; maybe TRBD1 (6 bases). The CDR3 runs 13 residues. V was trimmed by 3 bases and J by 9 bases, leaving 14 bases between them. The germline CDR1 and CDR2 sequences are SGHAT and FQNNGV.